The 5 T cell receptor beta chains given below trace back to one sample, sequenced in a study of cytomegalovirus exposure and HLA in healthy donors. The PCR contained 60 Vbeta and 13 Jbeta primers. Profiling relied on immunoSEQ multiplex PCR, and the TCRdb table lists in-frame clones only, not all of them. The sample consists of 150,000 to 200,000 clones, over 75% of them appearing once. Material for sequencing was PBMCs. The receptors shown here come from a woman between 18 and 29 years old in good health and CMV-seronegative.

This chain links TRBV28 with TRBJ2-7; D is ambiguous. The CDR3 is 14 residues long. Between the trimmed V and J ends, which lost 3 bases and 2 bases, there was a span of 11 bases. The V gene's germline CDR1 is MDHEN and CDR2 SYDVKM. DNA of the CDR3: TGTGCCAGCAGTTTGGGCAGCTATCCCTACGAGCAGTACTTC. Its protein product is CASSLGSYPYEQYF.

The CDR3 loop reads CASSLPPQDEQYF. The CDR3 DNA sequence: TGTGCCAGCAGTCTACCCCCCCAGGACGAGCAGTACTTC. The chain has TRBV28 and TRBJ2-7, with D uncertain. The CDR3 spans 13 residues. The germline V gene has CDR1 MDHEN and CDR2 SYDVKM. V dropped 5 bases and J dropped 5 bases, with 13 bases sitting between them.

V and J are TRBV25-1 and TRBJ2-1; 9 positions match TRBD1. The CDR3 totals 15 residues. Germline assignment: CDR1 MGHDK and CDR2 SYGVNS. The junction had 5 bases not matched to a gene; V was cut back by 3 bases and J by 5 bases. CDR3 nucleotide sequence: TGTGCCAGCAGTGATGGGACAGGGCTCGACAATGAGCAGTTCTTC. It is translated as CASSDGTGLDNEQFF. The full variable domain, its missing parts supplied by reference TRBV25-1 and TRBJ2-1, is EADIYQTPRYLVIGTGKKITLECSQTMGHDKMYWYQQDPGMELHLIHYSYGVNSTEKGDLSSESTVSRIRTEHFPLTLESARPSHTSQYLCASSDGTGLDNEQFFGPGTRLTVL.

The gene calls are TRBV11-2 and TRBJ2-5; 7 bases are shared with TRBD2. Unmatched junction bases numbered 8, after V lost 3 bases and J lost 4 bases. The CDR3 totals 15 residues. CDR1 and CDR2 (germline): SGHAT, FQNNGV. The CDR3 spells CASSFLGGSLETQYF. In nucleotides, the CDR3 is TGTGCCAGCAGCTTTCTTGGCGGGAGTCTAGAGACCCAGTACTTC.

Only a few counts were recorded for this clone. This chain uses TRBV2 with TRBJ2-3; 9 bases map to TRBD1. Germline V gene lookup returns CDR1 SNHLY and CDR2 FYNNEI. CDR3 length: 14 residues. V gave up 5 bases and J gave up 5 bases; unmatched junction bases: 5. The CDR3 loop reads CASSKNRGRDTQYF. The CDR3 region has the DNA TGTGCCAGCAGTAAGAACAGGGGGCGAGATACGCAGTATTTT.